This TCR beta chain came from a study of TIL therapy for anti-PD-1-resistant metastatic lung cancer. Study as a whole: Median tumor PD-L1 proportion score was 5.5% to 6.5%.

Germline V gene lookup returns CDR1 LGHDT and CDR2 YNNKEL (reference sequence). This CDR3 spans 13 amino acids. V was cut by 0 bases and J by 7 bases, with 7 bases left in between. Specified time point: pre-treatment sample, taken before nivolumab and TIL therapy. Tumor tissue came from excised metastases, mostly pleural nodules or supraclavicular lymph nodes. Sequencing used immunoSEQ v3. Produced via immunoSEQ multiplex PCR; TCRdb's table is partial and in-frame only. The sample carries about 100,000 clones, less than 70% recorded once. V is TRBV3-1 (or the pseudogene TRBV3-2) and J is TRBJ1-5; D not certain. Material: tumor tissue, obtained at baseline. The source of this sequence is a person between 25 and 79 years old with non-small cell lung cancer. CDR3 in DNA: TGTGCCAGCAGCCAAGAGGGAAGACAGCCCCAGCATTTT. Translated: CASSQEGRQPQHF.